The clone carrying this TCR beta chain rates as medium-sized. This sample is drawn from a study of blood T cell repertoires in COVID-19. Looking at the study overall: The United States, Italy and Spain provided the acute and convalescent COVID-19 samples. PBMCs, B-cell-depleted T cells, or T cells provided the cDNA or gDNA that made up the material.

Under the authors' procedure: Cell counts per sample came from amplifying reference gene primers. TCRdb keeps only in-frame clones here, not all; method: immunoSEQ multiplex PCR. The V and J calls and the clone size are those of that table, but D and trimming were determined from the DNA. The repertoire holds about 120,000 clones, with about 91% as singletons. The sequencing input was peripheral blood. The source is a woman between 45 and 65 years old with active or convalescent COVID-19.

CDR3 nucleotide sequence: TGTGCCTGGAGCCGTATGGAGGGGGCCGGGCGCCACTTT. It codes for CAWSRMEGAGRHF. The rearrangement links TRBV30 to TRBJ1-6, with TRBD1 identical over 7 bases. The CDR3 extends over 13 amino acids. Unmatched junction bases numbered 14, after V lost 3 bases and J lost 18 bases. The germline gives CDR1 GTSNPN, CDR2 SVGIG (reference sequence).